The clone carrying this TCR beta chain was observed once. Trimming left V 5 bases short and J 7 bases short, with 20 bases between. In germline, CDR1 is MDHEN, CDR2 SYDVKM. The CDR3 is made up of 15 amino acids. PCR primers comprised 60 Vbeta and 13 Jbeta primers. Clones were read by immunoSEQ multiplex PCR, and TCRdb kept only the in-frame ones, dropping some. The sample lists about 130,000 clones, more than 60% seen once, with more than 2% in the top ten. This sample was included in a study of cytomegalovirus exposure and HLA in healthy donors. The origin of this receptor is a woman aged 35 to 49 in good health and CMV-seropositive. The chain has TRBV28 and TRBJ1-2; D is possibly TRBD1 (6 bases). The material sequenced was PBMCs. CDR3 in amino acids: CASSDTGQGISGYTF. The CDR3 nucleotides are TGTGCCAGCAGTGATACCGGTCAGGGGATCTCTGGCTACACCTTC.